The present T cell receptor beta chain was sequenced within a study of blood T cell repertoires in COVID-19. On the study more broadly: Researchers got acute and convalescent COVID-19 samples from the United States, Italy and Spain. T cells, B-cell-depleted T cells, or PBMCs supplied cDNA or gDNA.

Original processing methods: Amplification of reference gene primers provided the estimated nucleated cell counts. The table came from immunoSEQ multiplex PCR; TCRdb's copy has only in-frame clones and leaves some out. Clonal size and the V and J genes are those of that table, whereas D and trimming came from the DNA. The data hold about 63,000 clones, with around 90% observed a single time. The CDR3 is 15 amino acids. The germline V gene encodes CDR1 SGHNT and CDR2 YYREEE (reference sequence). V shed 2 bases, J shed 3 bases, and the junction held 4 bases outside the gene matches. Sequencing used peripheral blood. This TCR came from a human donor in a cohort sampled during active COVID-19. J is TRBJ2-5 and V is TRBV5-4; 10 bases match TRBD2. CDR3: CASSFRTSGKETQYF. CDR3 sequence (DNA): TGTGCCAGCAGCTTTAGGACTAGCGGAAAAGAGACCCAGTACTTC. The full variable domain, its missing parts supplied by reference TRBV5-4 and TRBJ2-5, is ETGVTQSPTHLIKTRGQQVTLRCSSQSGHNTVSWYQQALGQGPQFIFQYYREEENGRGNFPPRFSGLQFPNYSSELNVNALELDDSALYLCASSFRTSGKETQYFGPGTRLLVL.